The 10 T cell receptor beta chains in this list originate from one sample, sequenced in a study of blood T cell repertoires in COVID-19. TCRdb's copy holds only in-frame clones and misses some; the assay was immunoSEQ multiplex PCR. The data contain about 430,000 clones, approximately 90% of them singletons. The sequenced material came from PBMCs or T cells enriched from blood (not recorded which). The receptors come from a woman younger than 30 who had been exposed to COVID-19.

The chain combines TRBV27 with TRBJ2-7, with 8 bases aligning to TRBD2. Germline V gene data show CDR1 as MNHEY and CDR2 as SMNVEV (reference sequence). CDR3 size: 13 residues. The V gene end was trimmed by 9 bases and the J gene end by 2 bases; junction bases not matched to a gene: 6. The CDR3 reads CASRLAPTYEQYF. CDR3 coding DNA: TGTGCCAGTCGACTAGCGCCGACCTACGAGCAGTACTTC.

The count of this clone is one. CDR3 nucleotide sequence: TGTGCCAGCGCCCTAGCGGGGCCCAGCACCGGGGAGCTGTTTTTT. Protein sequence: CASALAGPSTGELFF. V and J are TRBV21-1 and TRBJ2-2; the table's D call, TRBD2, was not checked against the DNA. TRBV21-1 is noted as a pseudogene. The CDR3 is made up of 15 amino acids.

The CDR3 DNA reads TGTGCCAGCAGCTTAGCGGCTAGCGGACCCTACAATGAGCAGTTCTTC. This encodes CASSLAASGPYNEQFF. J is TRBJ2-1 and V is TRBV7-2; 7 nucleotides line up with TRBD2. The length of the CDR3 is 16 residues. The V gene end was trimmed by 0 bases and the J gene end by 2 bases; junction bases not matched to a gene: 4. The V gene's germline CDR1 is SGHTA and CDR2 FQGNSA.

For this clone: Other nucleotide sequences from this sample produce the same CDR3. The rearrangement links TRBV5-1 to TRBJ2-7, with 9 bases matching TRBD2. Trimming took 4 bases from V and 0 from J; bases not matched to a gene: 2. This CDR3 has 14 amino acids. The germline CDR1 and CDR2 sequences are SGHRS and YFSETQ. The CDR3 spells CASSLTSGSYEQYF. CDR3 DNA: TGCGCCAGCAGCCTGACTAGCGGCTCCTACGAGCAGTACTTC.

The chain joins TRBV2 to TRBJ2-3; TRBD2 agrees at 7 bases. The CDR3 runs 15 residues. Trimming at V came to 6 bases and at J to 4 bases, leaving 10 bases not matched to a gene. Germline V CDR1 and CDR2: SNHLY, FYNNEI. This CDR3 is CASRGGRGPADTQYF. The CDR3 coding sequence is TGTGCCAGCAGGGGGGGGAGAGGGCCAGCAGATACGCAGTATTTT.

The chain is built from TRBV6-5 and TRBJ2-7, with D perhaps matching TRBD2 (5 bases). Germline V CDR1 and CDR2: MNHEY, SVGAGI. The CDR3 has 14 amino acids. V lost 6 bases and J lost 2, with 14 bases in between. The CDR3 protein is CASSRTRVAYEQYF. DNA for the CDR3: TGTGCCAGCAGCCGGACGAGGGTGGCCTACGAGCAGTACTTC.

This clone was seen a single time. The chain uses TRBV28 and TRBJ1-3; D gene unclear. V shed 8 bases and J shed 1 base, with 15 bases lying between them. The V gene's germline CDR1 is MDHEN and CDR2 SYDVKM. The CDR3 length is 15 residues. The CDR3 DNA is TGTGCCAGCTCCCTTTTGCGGCGTTCTGGAAACACCATATATTTT. Translated: CASSLLRRSGNTIYF.

V gene TRBV7-9 combines with J gene TRBJ2-3; the D gene is possibly TRBD2 (5 bases). This CDR3 is 16 amino acids long. The V end was cut by 5 bases, the J end by 1 base, with 16 bases between. Germline-derived CDR1 and CDR2 are SEHNR and FQNEAQ (reference sequence). The CDR3 DNA follows: TGTGCCAGCAGCAGCGAGGGCGGACCTGGCACAGATACGCAGTATTTT. As protein: CASSSEGGPGTDTQYF. The full variable domain, its missing parts supplied by reference TRBV7-9 and TRBJ2-3, is DTGVSQNPRHKITKRGQNVTFRCDPISEHNRLYWYRQTLGQGPEFLTYFQNEAQLEKSRLLSDRFSAERPKGSFSTLEIQRTEQGDSAMYLCASSSEGGPGTDTQYFGPGTRLTVL.

The gene calls are TRBV4-3 and TRBJ1-2; D might be TRBD1 (5 bases). The ends were cut back, 1 base at V and 8 bases at J, with 17 bases in the middle. The CDR3 is made up of 15 amino acids. The V gene's germline CDR1 is LGHNA and CDR2 YSLEER. The CDR3 here is CASSQARQGLTGYTF. The CDR3 DNA reads as TGCGCCAGCAGCCAAGCCCGGCAGGGTTTGACGGGCTACACCTTC.

This chain joins TRBV6-5 and TRBJ2-7; 12 nucleotides align to TRBD2. Germline loops: CDR1 MNHEY, CDR2 SVGAGI. CDR3 length: 14 amino acids. Trimming took 6 bases from V and 3 from J; bases not matched to a gene: 3. The CDR3 DNA sequence: TGTGCCAGCAGGGCTAGCGGGAGGGACTACGAGCAGTACTTC. Translating it yields CASRASGRDYEQYF.